This T cell receptor beta chain appears in the sequencing data of a study of shared clonotypes between healthy human individuals. Per the germline V gene, CDR1 is SGHRS and CDR2 is YFSETQ. The CDR3 has 14 residues. V lost 5 bases and J 0 bases, leaving 10 bases between the germline ends. Produced via immunoSEQ multiplex PCR; TCRdb's table is partial and in-frame only. This sample has under 2,500,000 clones, with nearly 97% found just once. In the case of this clone: Its antigen is currently unknown. This same CDR3 is encoded by further DNA sequences in the sample.

Study findings and constraints: Estimated richness was generally greater in naive than memory subsets.

The chain has TRBV5-1 and TRBJ2-3; D is unresolved. The sample taken for sequencing was naive CD4+ T cells sorted from blood. Subset here: CD45RA+ positively selected. The receptor was derived from a man between 18 and 29 years old in good health. The CDR3 loop reads CASRPGLSTDTQYF. Here the CDR3 DNA reads TGCGCCAGCAGACCGGGTTTAAGCACAGATACGCAGTATTTT.